Below, one T cell receptor beta chain is given with its context. The source of the sample is a study of blood T cell repertoires in COVID-19. Study background: Sites across the United States, Italy and Spain contributed samples from acute and convalescent COVID-19.

The CDR3 length is 15 residues. V trimming: 1 base; J trimming: 4 bases; junction bases outside the gene matches: 3. Per the germline V gene, CDR1 is SNHLY and CDR2 is FYNNEI. The protocol was immunoSEQ multiplex PCR, while the TCRdb copy is restricted to in-frame clones and leaves out a portion. The table lists about 400,000 clones, around nine tenths of them singletons. The sequence came from a woman aged 55-70 years with COVID-19, enrolled during active disease. The chain carries TRBV2 and TRBJ1-4; 7 positions match TRBD1. Sequencing was carried out using peripheral blood. CDR3 region: CASSEVTGINEKLFF. In DNA form, the CDR3 reads TGTGCCAGCAGTGAAGTGACAGGGATTAATGAAAAACTGTTTTTT.